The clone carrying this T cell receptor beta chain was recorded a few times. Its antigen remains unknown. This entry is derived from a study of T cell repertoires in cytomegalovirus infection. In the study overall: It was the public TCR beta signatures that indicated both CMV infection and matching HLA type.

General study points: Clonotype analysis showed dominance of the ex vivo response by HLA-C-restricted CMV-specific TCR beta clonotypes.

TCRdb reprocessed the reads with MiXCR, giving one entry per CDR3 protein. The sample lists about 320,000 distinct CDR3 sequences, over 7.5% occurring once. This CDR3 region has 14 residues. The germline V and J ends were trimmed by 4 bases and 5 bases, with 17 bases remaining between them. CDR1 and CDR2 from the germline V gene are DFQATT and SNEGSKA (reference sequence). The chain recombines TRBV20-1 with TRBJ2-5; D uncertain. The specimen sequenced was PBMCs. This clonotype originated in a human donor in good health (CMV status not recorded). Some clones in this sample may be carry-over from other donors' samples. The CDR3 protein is CSATRIGVGETQYF. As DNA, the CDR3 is TGCAGTGCTACAAGGATTGGGGTCGGCGAGACCCAGTACTTC.